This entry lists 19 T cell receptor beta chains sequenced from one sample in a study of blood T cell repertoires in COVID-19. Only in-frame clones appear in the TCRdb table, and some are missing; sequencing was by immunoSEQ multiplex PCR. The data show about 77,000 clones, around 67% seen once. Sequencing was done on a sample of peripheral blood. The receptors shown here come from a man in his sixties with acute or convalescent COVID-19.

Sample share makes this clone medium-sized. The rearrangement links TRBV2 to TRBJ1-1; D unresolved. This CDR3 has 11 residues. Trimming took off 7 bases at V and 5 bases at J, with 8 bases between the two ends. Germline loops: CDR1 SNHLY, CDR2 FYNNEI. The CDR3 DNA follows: TGTGCCAGCATCCTCGTGACTGAAGCTTTCTTT. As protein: CASILVTEAFF.

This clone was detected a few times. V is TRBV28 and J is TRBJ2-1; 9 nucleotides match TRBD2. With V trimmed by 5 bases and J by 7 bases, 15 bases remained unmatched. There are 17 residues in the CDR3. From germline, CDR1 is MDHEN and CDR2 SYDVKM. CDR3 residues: CASSPLIRTSESNEQFF. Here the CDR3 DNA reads TGTGCCAGCAGTCCCCTTATCCGGACTAGCGAGTCGAATGAGCAGTTCTTC.

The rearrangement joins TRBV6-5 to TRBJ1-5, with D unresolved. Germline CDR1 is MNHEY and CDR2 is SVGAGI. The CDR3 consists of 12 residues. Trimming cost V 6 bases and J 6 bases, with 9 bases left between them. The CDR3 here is CASSLGSQPQHF. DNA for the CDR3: TGTGCCAGCAGCTTAGGGAGTCAGCCCCAGCATTTT.

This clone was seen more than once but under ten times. CDR3 coding DNA: TGTGCCAGCAGTTTTGGGACAGGGGGCGAAGGAGCTTTCTTT. Translated, it gives CASSFGTGGEGAFF. The chain links TRBV28 to TRBJ1-1, with 12 bases fitting TRBD1. Germline V gene sequence: CDR1 MDHEN, CDR2 SYDVKM. CDR3 length equals 14 residues. J lost 10 bases, V lost 3 bases, and 6 bases had no gene match.

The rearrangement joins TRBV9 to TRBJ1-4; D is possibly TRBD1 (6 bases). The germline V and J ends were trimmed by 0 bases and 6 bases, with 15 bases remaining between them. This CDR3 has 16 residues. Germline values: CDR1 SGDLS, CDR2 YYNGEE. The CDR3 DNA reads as TGTGCCAGCAGCGTAGAGACAGGAGGTTTTGATGAAAAACTGTTTTTT. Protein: CASSVETGGFDEKLFF.

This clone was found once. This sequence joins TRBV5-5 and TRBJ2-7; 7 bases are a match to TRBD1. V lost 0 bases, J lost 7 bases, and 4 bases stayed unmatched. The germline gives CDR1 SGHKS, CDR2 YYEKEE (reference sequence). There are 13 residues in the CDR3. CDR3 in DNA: TGTGCCAGCAGCTTGGGACAGGGAACGGAGCAGTACGTC. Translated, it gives CASSLGQGTEQYV.

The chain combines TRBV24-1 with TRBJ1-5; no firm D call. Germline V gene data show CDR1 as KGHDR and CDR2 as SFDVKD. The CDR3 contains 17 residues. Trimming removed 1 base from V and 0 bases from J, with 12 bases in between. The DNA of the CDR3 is TGTGCCACCAGTGATTTTCCGGGGATTTATAGCAATCAGCCCCAGCATTTT. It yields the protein CATSDFPGIYSNQPQHF.

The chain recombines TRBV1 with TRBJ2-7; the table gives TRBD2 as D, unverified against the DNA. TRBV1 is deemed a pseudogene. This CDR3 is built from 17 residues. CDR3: CTSSPRDSRIGPYEQYV. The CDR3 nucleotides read TGCACCAGCAGCCCCCGGGACTCTAGGATTGGACCCTACGAGCAGTACGTC.

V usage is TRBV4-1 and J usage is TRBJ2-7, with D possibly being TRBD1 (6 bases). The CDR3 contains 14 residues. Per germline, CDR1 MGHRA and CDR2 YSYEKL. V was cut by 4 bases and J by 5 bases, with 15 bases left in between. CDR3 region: CASSLSTQGHEQYF. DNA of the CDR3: TGCGCCAGCAGCCTTTCGACACAGGGCCACGAGCAGTACTTC.

The CDR3 DNA reads TGTGCCAGCAGCCCATTTTCCCGGGCAGGCGGGGGAGAGACCCAGTACTTC. Translation: CASSPFSRAGGGETQYF. The rearrangement uses TRBV11-2 and TRBJ2-5, with 7 positions matching TRBD2. From germline, CDR1 is SGHAT and CDR2 FQNNGV. V lost 5 bases, J lost 4 bases, and 16 bases stayed unmatched. There are 17 residues in the CDR3.

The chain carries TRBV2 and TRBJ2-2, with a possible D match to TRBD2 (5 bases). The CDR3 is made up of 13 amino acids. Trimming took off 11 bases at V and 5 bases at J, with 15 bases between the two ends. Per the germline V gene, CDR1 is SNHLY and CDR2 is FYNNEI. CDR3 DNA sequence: TGTGCCTGTTCGGGATTTCTAACCGGGGAGCTGTTTTTT. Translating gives CACSGFLTGELFF.

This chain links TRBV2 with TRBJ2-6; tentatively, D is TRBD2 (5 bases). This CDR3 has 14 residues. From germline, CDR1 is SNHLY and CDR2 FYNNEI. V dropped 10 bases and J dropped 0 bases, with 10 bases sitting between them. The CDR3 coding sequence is TGTGCCATCTCCCGGGACTCTGGGGCCAACGTCCTGACTTTC. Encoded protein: CAISRDSGANVLTF.

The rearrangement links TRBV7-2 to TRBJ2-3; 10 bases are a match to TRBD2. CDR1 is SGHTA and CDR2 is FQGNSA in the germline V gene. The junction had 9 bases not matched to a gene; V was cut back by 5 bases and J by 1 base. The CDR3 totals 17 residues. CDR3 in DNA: TGTGCCAGCAGCCCTCAGGGTGGACTAGCGGGCACAGATACGCAGTATTTT. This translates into CASSPQGGLAGTDTQYF. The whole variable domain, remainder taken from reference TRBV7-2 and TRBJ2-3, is GAGVSQSPSNKVTEKGKDVELRCDPISGHTALYWYRQSLGQGLEFLIYFQGNSAPDKSGLPSDRFSAERTGGSVSTLTIQRTQQEDSAVYLCASSPQGGLAGTDTQYFGPGTRLTVL.

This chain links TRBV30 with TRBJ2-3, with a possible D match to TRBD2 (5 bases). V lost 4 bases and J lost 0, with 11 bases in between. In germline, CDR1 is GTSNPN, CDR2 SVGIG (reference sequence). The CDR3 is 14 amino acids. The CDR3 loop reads CAWIRGASTDTQYF. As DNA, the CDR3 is TGTGCCTGGATTCGGGGAGCTAGCACAGATACGCAGTATTTT.

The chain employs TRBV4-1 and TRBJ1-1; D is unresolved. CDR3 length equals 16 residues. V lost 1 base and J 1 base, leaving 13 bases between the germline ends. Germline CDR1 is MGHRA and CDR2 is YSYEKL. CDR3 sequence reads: CASSQGSGWANTEAFF. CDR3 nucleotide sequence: TGCGCCAGCAGCCAAGGCTCTGGGTGGGCGAACACTGAAGCTTTCTTT.

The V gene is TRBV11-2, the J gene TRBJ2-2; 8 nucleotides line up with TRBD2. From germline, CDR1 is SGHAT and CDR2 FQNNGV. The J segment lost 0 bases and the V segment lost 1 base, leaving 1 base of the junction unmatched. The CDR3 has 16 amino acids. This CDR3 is CASSLAGGPNTGELFF. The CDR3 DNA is TGTGCCAGCAGCTTAGCGGGAGGGCCGAACACCGGGGAGCTGTTTTTT.

In DNA, the CDR3 is TGTGCCAGCAGCTTCAGCGGGGGGGGAATTGGAGAGACCCAGTACTTC. It translates to CASSFSGGGIGETQYF. The rearrangement links TRBV7-7 to TRBJ2-5; 10 bases are a match to TRBD2. Germline CDR1 is SSHAT and CDR2 is FNYEAQ (reference sequence). The CDR3 sequence is 16 residues long. The trim removed 3 bases at V and 4 bases at J, leaving 8 bases unmatched.

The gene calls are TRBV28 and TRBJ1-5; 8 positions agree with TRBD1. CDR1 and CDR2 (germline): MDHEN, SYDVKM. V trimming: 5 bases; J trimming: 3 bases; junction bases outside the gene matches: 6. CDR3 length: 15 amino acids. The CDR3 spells CASSPLDRANQPQHF. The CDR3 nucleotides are TGTGCCAGCAGTCCGTTGGACAGGGCCAATCAGCCCCAGCATTTT. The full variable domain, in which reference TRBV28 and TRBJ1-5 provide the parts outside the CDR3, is DVKVTQSSRYLVKRTGEKVFLECVQDMDHENMFWYRQDPGLGLRLIYFSYDVKMKEKGDIPEGYSVSREKKERFSLILESASTNQTSMYLCASSPLDRANQPQHFGDGTRLSIL.

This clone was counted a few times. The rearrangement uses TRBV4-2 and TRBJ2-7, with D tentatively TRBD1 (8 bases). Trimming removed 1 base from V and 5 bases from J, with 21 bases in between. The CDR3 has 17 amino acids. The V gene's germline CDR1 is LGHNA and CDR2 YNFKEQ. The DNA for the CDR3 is TGTGCCAGCAGCCAAGGAGCGGGGCAGGGGGCGAGGAACGAGCAGTACTTC. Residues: CASSQGAGQGARNEQYF.